This entry features one T cell receptor beta chain sequence. Its antigen is undetermined. Just one base apart from a much larger clone, this may be a read error. Patients with other autoimmune diseases, uncontrolled infections, pregnancy or lactation were excluded. Patients were diagnosed from clinical symptoms, serum thyroxine, TRAb, thyroid ultrasound and orbital computed tomography. RNA transcripts were the source from which TCR beta CDR3 regions were amplified. Second-round multiplex PCR came after a first-round RT-PCR that employed HTBI primers. TCRdb processed the multiplex PCR reads anew with MiXCR; each CDR3 protein has one entry. Altogether approximately 380,000 distinct CDR3 sequences are present, 20% to 25% being singletons, with the ten largest covering 3%. Germline V gene data show CDR1 as SQVTM and CDR2 as ANQGSEA. The CDR3 spans 13 residues. These data originate in a study of Graves' ophthalmopathy and Graves' hyperthyroidism.

Study-wide results and caveats: Most thyroid clonotypes expanded beyond 0.001 frequency were also found in blood.

The TCR was taken from a woman aged 18-30 years with stable Graves' hyperthyroidism. J is TRBJ1-1 and V is TRBV29-1; the D gene is possibly TRBD1 (6 bases). Sequences were obtained from peripheral blood. The CDR3 spells CSVNQGLNTEACF. In DNA form, the CDR3 reads TGCAGCGTTAACCAGGGGTTGAACACTGAAGCTTGCTTT.